The T cell receptor beta chain described here comes from a study of vaccination effects on CD4 cells after COVID-19. A remark on this clone: The antigen is undetermined.

This CDR3 spans 12 amino acids. Trimming removed 5 bases at V and 4 bases at J, with 9 bases between. CDR1 MNHEY and CDR2 SVGAGI come from the germline V gene. Culturing for 9 to 10 days preceded CD4+ T cell isolation. The infection with SARS-CoV-2 (confirmed by PCR) occurred in this person between March and December 2020. The cohort was immunized with two doses of either the BNT162b2 or mRNA-1273 vaccine. Libraries were prepared by immunoSEQ multiplex PCR; TCRdb keeps only in-frame clonotypes and omits some of them. Here the sample spans about 50,000 clones, about 70% being singletons. The source of this sequence is a human donor who had a prior SARS-CoV-2 infection. This chain joins TRBV6-5 and TRBJ2-7; D call uncertain. The source was CD4+ T cells from PBMCs cultured without peptide, collected after COVID-19 vaccination. This CDR3 is CASSPRSYEQYF. The DNA of the CDR3 is TGTGCCAGCAGTCCCCGGTCGTACGAGCAGTACTTC.